The 15 T cell receptor beta chains below all came from one sample that was sequenced in a study of T cells in Graves' hyperthyroidism and ophthalmopathy. Authors of the study amplified TCR beta CDR3 regions from RNA transcripts. The HTBI primer set was used in a first-round RT-PCR of the TCR CDR3. Each CDR3 protein is one row after TCRdb ran MiXCR on the multiplex PCR reads. The sample records 250,000 or so distinct CDR3 sequences, about 16% being singletons. Source material: blood. The source of these receptors is a woman between 50 and 59 years old with Graves' hyperthyroidism that later progressed to Graves' ophthalmopathy.

V and J are TRBV12-3 or TRBV12-4 and TRBJ2-3; TRBD2 matches at 7 bases. V lost 2 bases and J lost 0; bases outside the gene matches: 2. This CDR3 contains 15 residues. The CDR3 protein is CASSLKTSSTDTQYF. The CDR3 DNA is TGTGCCAGCAGTTTAAAGACTAGCAGCACAGATACGCAGTATTTT.

In this sample, this clonotype turned up many times. The chain is built from TRBV6-1 and TRBJ1-5; 9 nucleotides agree with TRBD1. The CDR3 is 14 amino acids. Trimming at V came to 10 bases and at J to 4 bases, leaving 8 bases not matched to a gene. CDR1 is MNHNS and CDR2 is SASEGT in the germline V gene. CDR3 nucleotide sequence: TGTGCCACCTCCGGGACAGGGACAAATCAGCCCCAGCATTTT. As protein: CATSGTGTNQPQHF.

This clonotype was counted ten times or more. This rearrangement joins TRBV20-1 to TRBJ2-3; possibly TRBD2 for D (5 bases). CDR3 length: 16 residues. V lost 2 bases and J 2 bases, leaving 17 bases between the germline ends. CDR1 is DFQATT and CDR2 is SNEGSKA in the germline V gene (reference sequence). CDR3 DNA: TGCAGTGCTAGAAATTCGGACTTAACAATCACAGATACGCAGTATTTT. Its translation: CSARNSDLTITDTQYF.

The chain carries TRBV25-1 and TRBJ1-2; maybe TRBD1 (5 bases). The CDR3 contains 13 residues. The V gene lost 2 bases and the J gene lost 4 bases, with 8 bases spanning the gap. Germline V CDR1 and CDR2: MGHDK, SYGVNS. In DNA, the CDR3 is TGTGCCAGCAGTGAAGAACAGGTCTATGGCTACACCTTC. Translation: CASSEEQVYGYTF.

This clonotype was seen a handful of times. The chain joins TRBV6-2 or TRBV6-3 to TRBJ2-1; D gene uncertain. The CDR3 is made up of 12 amino acids. Germline V gives CDR1 MNHEY, CDR2 SVGEGT. V lost 6 bases to trimming and J lost 4 bases, with 7 bases between them. Here the CDR3 reads CASRFKYNEQFF. The CDR3 DNA sequence: TGTGCCAGCAGGTTTAAGTACAATGAGCAGTTCTTC.

This clonotype was observed at least ten times. The V gene is TRBV5-5, the J gene TRBJ1-1; 8 positions match TRBD1. The CDR3 has 15 residues. Germline V CDR1 and CDR2: SGHKS, YYEKEE (reference sequence). The J segment lost 3 bases and the V segment lost 4 bases, leaving 8 bases of the junction unmatched. This chain's CDR3 is CASSILTGADTEAFF. CDR3 bases: TGTGCCAGCAGCATTCTGACAGGGGCCGACACTGAAGCTTTCTTT.

Note on this clonotype: A much larger clone is a single base away; this may be a read error. V usage is TRBV25-1 and J usage is TRBJ2-7, with D maybe TRBD2 (5 bases). V lost 3 bases, J lost 2 bases, and 17 bases lay in between. Germline CDR1 MGHDK, CDR2 SYGVNS. This CDR3 is 16 amino acids long. This CDR3 reads CASSEGVSMLAYEQYF. The CDR3 DNA reads TGTGCCAGCAGTGAGGGAGTCTCTATGTTAGCCTACGAGCAGTACTTC.

This clonotype has a count of ten or more. This chain uses TRBV5-1 with TRBJ2-7, with 7 bases matching TRBD1. V trimming: 5 bases; J trimming: 5 bases; junction bases outside the gene matches: 4. Germline loops: CDR1 SGHRS, CDR2 YFSETQ. CDR3 length equals 12 residues. The CDR3 DNA follows: TGCGCCAGCAGACAGGGGCCGGACGAGCAGTACTTC. This sequence encodes CASRQGPDEQYF. The full variable domain, rest sourced from reference TRBV5-1 and TRBJ2-7, is KAGVTQTPRYLIKTRGQQVTLSCSPISGHRSVSWYQQTPGQGLQFLFEYFSETQRNKGNFPGRFSGRQFSNSRSEMNVSTLELGDSALYLCASRQGPDEQYFGPGTRLTVT.

This clonotype was seen a handful of times. A much bigger clone sits one base away, suggesting this may be a read error. The rearrangement links TRBV10-1 to TRBJ2-1, with D maybe TRBD2 (6 bases). Germline V gene lookup returns CDR1 WNHNN and CDR2 SYGVQD (reference sequence). The CDR3 runs 11 residues. The CDR3 DNA follows: TGCGGCAGCGGGTCCTACAATGAGCAGTTCTTC. Its protein is CGSGSYNEQFF.

This clonotype came up a few times. This chain joins TRBV19 and TRBJ1-5; unclear D gene. Trimming cost V 5 bases and J 2 bases, with 13 bases left between them. The CDR3 runs 15 residues. Germline-derived CDR1 and CDR2 are LNHDA and SQIVND (reference sequence). The CDR3 region is CASSVAWGGNQPQHF. The CDR3 DNA reads TGTGCCAGTAGTGTAGCTTGGGGAGGCAATCAGCCCCAGCATTTT.

This clonotype was found many times. The chain is built from TRBV11-2 and TRBJ1-5; 9 bases line up with TRBD1. Germline V CDR1 and CDR2: SGHAT, FQNNGV. This CDR3 is built from 14 residues. Trimming removed 5 bases from V and 5 bases from J; junction bases left unmatched: 4. CDR3 loop: CASSQQGAYQPQHF. The CDR3 DNA reads TGTGCCAGCAGCCAACAGGGGGCCTATCAGCCCCAGCATTTT.

This clonotype has a count of ten or more. J is TRBJ2-5 and V is TRBV24-1; 9 bases agree with TRBD1. Germline assignment: CDR1 KGHDR and CDR2 SFDVKD. The CDR3 contains 14 residues. With V trimmed by 7 bases and J by 1 base, 3 bases remained unmatched. CDR3 nucleotides: TGTGCCACCAGCGTGACAGGGGGCCAAGAGACCCAGTACTTC. It is translated as CATSVTGGQETQYF.

There are many counts of this clonotype. J is TRBJ2-3 and V is TRBV20-1; a weak D match, TRBD2 (7 bases). Germline loops: CDR1 DFQATT, CDR2 SNEGSKA (reference sequence). The germline V and J ends were trimmed by 5 bases and 6 bases, with 12 bases remaining between them. The CDR3 has 12 amino acids. DNA of the CDR3: TGCAGTGCTGGGAGGGGGGGGGATACGCAGTATTTT. It encodes CSAGRGGDTQYF.

This clonotype has a handful of counts. The chain employs TRBV30 and TRBJ1-6; 7 bases match TRBD1. V lost 4 bases, J lost 5 bases, and 8 bases stayed unmatched. Germline values: CDR1 GTSNPN, CDR2 SVGIG (reference sequence). The CDR3 is made up of 15 amino acids. CDR3 coding DNA: TGTGCCTGGAAAAAAACCGGACAGGATAATTCACCCCTCCACTTT. Translated: CAWKKTGQDNSPLHF.

In this sample, this clonotype turned up many times. The J gene is TRBJ1-5, the V gene TRBV5-1, with 9 bases that match TRBD1. V was clipped by 7 bases and J by 5 bases; unmatched bases: 4. Germline CDR1 and CDR2: SGHRS and YFSETQ. The CDR3 length is 13 residues. CDR3 region: CASRDREHQPQHF. The CDR3 DNA sequence: TGCGCCAGCCGGGACAGGGAGCATCAGCCCCAGCATTTT.